In its sample, the clone carrying this T cell receptor (beta chain) was seen many times. Its antigen is unknown. This entry belongs to a study of response to subunit inactivated influenza vaccine. Findings and limits, study-wide: The study's authors posited that every seasonal influenza vaccination enlists few new T cells.

Trimming removed 2 bases from V and 3 bases from J, with 14 bases in between. CDR1 is MNHEY and CDR2 is SVGEGT in the germline V gene. CDR3 length equals 16 residues. In TCRdb, the RT-PCR reads were re-called with MiXCR into one record per CDR3 protein. The sample has roughly 700,000 distinct CDR3 sequences, roughly 14% seen once; the top ten hold around 6.5%. The source was PBMCs from blood, collected 14 to 15 days before vaccination. This sequence was found in a man between 45 and 60 years old who received an inactivated influenza vaccine. This sequence joins TRBV6-2 or TRBV6-3 and TRBJ2-1; a possible D gene is TRBD1 (6 bases). CDR3 loop: CASSYKRGLGYNEQFF. The CDR3 bases are TGTGCCAGCAGTTACAAGAGGGGGTTGGGCTACAATGAGCAGTTCTTC.